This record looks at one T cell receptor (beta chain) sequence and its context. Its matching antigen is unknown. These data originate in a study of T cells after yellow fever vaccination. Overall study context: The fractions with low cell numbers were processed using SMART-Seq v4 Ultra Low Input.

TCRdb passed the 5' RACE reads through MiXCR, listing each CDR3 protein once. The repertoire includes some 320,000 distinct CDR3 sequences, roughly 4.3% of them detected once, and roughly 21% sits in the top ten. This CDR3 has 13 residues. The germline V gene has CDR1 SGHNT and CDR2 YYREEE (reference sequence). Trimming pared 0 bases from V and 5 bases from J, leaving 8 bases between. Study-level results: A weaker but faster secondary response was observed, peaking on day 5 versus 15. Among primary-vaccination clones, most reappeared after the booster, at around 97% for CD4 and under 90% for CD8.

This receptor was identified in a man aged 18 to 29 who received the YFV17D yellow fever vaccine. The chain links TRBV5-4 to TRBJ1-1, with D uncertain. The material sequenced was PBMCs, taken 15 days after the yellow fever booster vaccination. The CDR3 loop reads CASSLARATEAFF. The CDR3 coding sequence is TGTGCCAGCAGCTTGGCCCGGGCGACTGAAGCTTTCTTT.